This T cell receptor beta chain was recorded in a study of T cell responses to AZD1222 COVID-19 vaccine. In the case of this clone: Its antigen remains unknown.

Study results and caveats: The sample set comprised mostly white British donors with more females, and clonal diversity was possibly underestimated. Scientists sampled the repertoires only once the peak T cell response had passed. Vaccine-associated CD4 TCRs spanned spike, dominant at 160-218 and 743-854.

The protocol was immunoSEQ multiplex PCR, while the TCRdb copy is restricted to in-frame clones and leaves out a portion. Counted here are 55,000 to 65,000 clones, 80% occurring once; the ten biggest clones make up roughly 5.2%. Samples with a second dose at about 4 or about 12 weeks were pooled together. Specimen: peripheral blood, collected 28 days after the second AZD1222 dose. The clonotype originates from an adult who received the AZD1222 COVID-19 vaccine.

CDR3: CASSPRGWEPQHF. CDR3 bases: TGTGCCAGCAGTCCCCGGGGGTGGGAGCCCCAGCATTTT. The gene calls are TRBV27 and TRBJ1-5; D perhaps matches TRBD1 (5 bases). The CDR3 extends over 13 amino acids. V was trimmed by 5 bases and J by 8 bases, leaving 13 bases between them. Per the germline V gene, CDR1 is MNHEY and CDR2 is SMNVEV (reference sequence).